A selection of T cell receptor beta chains follows, all from one sample in a study of T cell responses to AZD1222 COVID-19 vaccine. Here immunoSEQ multiplex PCR was the method, and the copy in TCRdb shows in-frame clones only, minus some. The sample holds roughly 180,000 clones; roughly 93% are singletons and the top ten take about 1%. The starting material was peripheral blood, obtained 28 days after the second dose of the MenACWY control vaccine. These receptors all come from an adult who received the MenACWY meningococcal vaccine as a control. Both conserved end residues are part of each CDR3. The order of the fields is J gene, V gene, clone size, D gene, CDR3 protein, CDR3 DNA. A D gene is named only where the DNA matches it firmly. Clone size is stated in some rows and not others, as once, few, many or a class when expanded.

J: TRBJ1-2
V: TRBV6-5
size: -
D: -
CDR3: CASSYKVVQVNYGYTF
DNA: TGTGCCAGCAGTTACAAGGTGGTACAGGTGAACTATGGCTACACCTTC

J: TRBJ1-4
V: TRBV4-1
size: -
D: -
CDR3: CASSQEWGAGVTEKLFF
DNA: TGCGCCAGCAGCCAAGAGTGGGGGGCGGGGGTAACTGAAAAACTGTTTTTT

J: TRBJ1-2
V: TRBV5-4
size: -
D: -
CDR3: CASSSGPEGYTF
DNA: TGTGCCAGCAGCTCCGGACCCGAGGGCTACACCTTC

J: TRBJ1-1
V: TRBV7-8
size: -
D: -
CDR3: CASSFGDLRRAFF
DNA: TGTGCCAGCAGCTTTGGGGACCTAAGGCGGGCTTTCTTT

J: TRBJ2-1
V: TRBV7-2
size: -
D: -
CDR3: CASSLAYNEQFF
DNA: TGTGCCAGCAGCTTAGCATACAATGAGCAGTTCTTC

J: TRBJ2-7
V: TRBV3-1/TRBV3-2
size: -
D: TRBD1
CDR3: CASSHTPTRQGAYEQYF
DNA: TGTGCCAGCAGCCACACGCCTACTAGACAGGGGGCCTACGAGCAGTACTTC

J: TRBJ1-6
V: TRBV14
size: -
D: -
CDR3: CASSHQRGWGLSSYNSPLHF
DNA: TGTGCCAGCAGCCATCAGAGGGGTTGGGGCTTAAGCTCCTATAATTCACCCCTCCACTTT

J: TRBJ1-2
V: TRBV5-8
size: -
D: -
CDR3: CASLDSSRIFYGYTF
DNA: TGTGCCAGCCTCGATTCCAGCAGAATTTTCTATGGCTACACCTTC

J: TRBJ1-6
V: TRBV12-3/TRBV12-4
size: -
D: -
CDR3: CASRVVYSPLHF
DNA: TGTGCCAGCAGGGTCGTTTATTCACCCCTCCACTTT

J: TRBJ1-1
V: TRBV6-5
size: once
D: TRBD1
CDR3: CASSSQGSGAFF
DNA: TGTGCCAGCAGTTCACAGGGGAGTGGAGCTTTCTTT

J: TRBJ2-5
V: TRBV5-4
size: -
D: TRBD2
CDR3: CASSLGASGGAEETQYF
DNA: TGTGCCAGCAGCTTGGGGGCTAGCGGGGGGGCCGAGGAGACCCAGTACTTC

J: TRBJ2-7
V: TRBV5-5
size: -
D: -
CDR3: CASSYSGYEQYF
DNA: TGTGCCAGCAGCTACAGCGGTTACGAGCAGTACTTC

J: TRBJ2-6
V: TRBV7-2
size: -
D: -
CDR3: CASSPRAGPDSGANVLTF
DNA: TGTGCCAGCAGTCCTCGGGCGGGGCCCGACTCTGGGGCCAACGTCCTGACTTTC

J: TRBJ2-1
V: TRBV5-4
size: -
D: -
CDR3: CASGSLVNNEQFF
DNA: TGTGCCAGCGGCTCCCTAGTCAACAATGAGCAGTTCTTC

J: TRBJ2-3
V: TRBV19
size: -
D: -
CDR3: CASSAGRTDTQYF
DNA: TGTGCCAGTTCCGCAGGGCGCACAGATACGCAGTATTTT

J: TRBJ2-1
V: TRBV19
size: once
D: -
CDR3: CASSISPSYNEQFF
DNA: TGTGCCAGTAGTATCTCTCCGAGCTACAATGAGCAGTTCTTC

J: TRBJ1-5
V: TRBV19
size: -
D: TRBD1
CDR3: CASSIGGTGGRPDQPQHF
DNA: TGTGCCAGTAGTATCGGCGGGACAGGGGGCCGGCCAGATCAGCCCCAGCATTTT

J: TRBJ2-5
V: TRBV5-1
size: -
D: -
CDR3: CASSLVTGRGETQYF
DNA: TGCGCCAGCAGCTTGGTGACAGGACGGGGAGAGACCCAGTACTTC

J: TRBJ1-1
V: TRBV5-1
size: -
D: TRBD1
CDR3: CASSSGDRAANTEAFF
DNA: TGCGCCAGCAGCTCGGGGGACAGGGCGGCAAACACTGAAGCTTTCTTT

J: TRBJ1-4
V: TRBV11-2
size: -
D: TRBD1
CDR3: CASSPRTGRSNEKLFF
DNA: TGTGCCAGCAGCCCCAGGACAGGGCGGTCTAATGAAAAACTGTTTTTT

J: TRBJ1-2
V: TRBV6-5
size: -
D: -
CDR3: CASSYSMEGHDTF
DNA: TGTGCCAGCAGTTACTCAATGGAGGGGCATGACACCTTC

J: TRBJ2-2
V: TRBV28
size: -
D: -
CDR3: CASSQEDTNTGELFF
DNA: TGTGCCAGCAGTCAAGAAGATACGAACACCGGGGAGCTGTTTTTT

J: TRBJ1-2
V: TRBV2
size: -
D: -
CDR3: CASSEVALGDGYTF
DNA: TGTGCCAGCAGTGAAGTCGCTCTGGGGGATGGCTACACCTTC

J: TRBJ1-1
V: TRBV7-8
size: -
D: -
CDR3: CASSTGTINTEAFF
DNA: TGTGCCAGCAGCACAGGAACGATTAACACTGAAGCTTTCTTT

J: TRBJ2-3
V: TRBV18
size: -
D: -
CDR3: CASSPTPAGASSTDTQYF
DNA: TGTGCCAGCTCACCCACCCCGGCGGGGGCATCTAGCACAGATACGCAGTATTTT

J: TRBJ1-4
V: TRBV11-2
size: -
D: -
CDR3: CASSLWGSTNEKLFF
DNA: TGTGCCAGCAGCTTATGGGGGTCTACTAATGAAAAACTGTTTTTT

J: TRBJ1-2
V: TRBV4-2
size: -
D: TRBD1
CDR3: CASSQPGQGTYGYTF
DNA: TGTGCCAGCAGCCAACCGGGACAGGGGACCTATGGCTACACCTTC

J: TRBJ1-3
V: TRBV5-5
size: -
D: -
CDR3: CASSLAPGLSGNTIYF
DNA: TGTGCCAGCAGCCTGGCTCCCGGCCTCTCTGGAAACACCATATATTTT

J: TRBJ2-7
V: TRBV10-2
size: -
D: -
CDR3: CASSGSGLRGSYEQYF
DNA: TGCGCCAGCAGTGGCTCGGGACTCAGGGGCTCCTACGAGCAGTACTTC

J: TRBJ1-2
V: TRBV6-5
size: -
D: -
CDR3: CASTLGRVNYGYTF
DNA: TGTGCCAGCACTCTGGGACGGGTTAACTATGGCTACACCTTC

J: TRBJ1-1
V: TRBV6-5
size: -
D: -
CDR3: CASSYSKRPNTEAFF
DNA: TGTGCCAGCAGTTACTCGAAAAGACCGAACACTGAAGCTTTCTTT

J: TRBJ2-3
V: TRBV4-2
size: -
D: -
CDR3: CASSQDKSYTDTQYF
DNA: TGTGCCAGCAGCCAAGATAAGAGCTACACAGATACGCAGTATTTT

J: TRBJ1-4
V: TRBV29-1
size: -
D: -
CDR3: CSVGGTNEKLFF
DNA: TGCAGCGTTGGTGGAACTAATGAAAAACTGTTTTTT

J: TRBJ2-7
V: TRBV6-5
size: -
D: -
CDR3: CASRNRGYRYEQYF
DNA: TGTGCCAGCAGGAATAGGGGCTATAGGTACGAGCAGTACTTC

J: TRBJ1-2
V: TRBV11-2
size: -
D: -
CDR3: CASSLGVGDSTYGYTF
DNA: TGTGCCAGCAGCTTAGGTGTCGGTGACAGCACTTATGGCTACACCTTC

J: TRBJ1-2
V: TRBV6-5
size: -
D: -
CDR3: CASTPGQYYGYTF
DNA: TGTGCCAGCACCCCAGGGCAGTACTATGGCTACACCTTC

J: TRBJ1-2
V: TRBV28
size: -
D: TRBD1
CDR3: CASSSLTGVDYGYTF
DNA: TGTGCCAGCAGTTCGTTGACAGGGGTAGACTATGGCTACACCTTC

J: TRBJ1-4
V: TRBV3-1/TRBV3-2
size: -
D: -
CDR3: CASRRVNEKLFF
DNA: TGTGCCAGCAGGCGGGTTAATGAAAAACTGTTTTTT

J: TRBJ1-6
V: TRBV15
size: -
D: -
CDR3: CATSRDRYSLHF
DNA: TGTGCCACCAGCAGAGATAGGTATTCCCTCCACTTT

J: TRBJ1-5
V: TRBV7-8
size: once
D: -
CDR3: CASSLDGGGQAQHF
DNA: TGTGCCAGCAGCTTAGATGGGGGCGGCCAGGCCCAGCATTTT

J: TRBJ2-2
V: TRBV19
size: -
D: -
CDR3: CASNLEGAATGELFF
DNA: TGTGCCAGTAATCTGGAGGGGGCGGCGACCGGGGAGCTGTTTTTT

J: TRBJ1-6
V: TRBV15
size: -
D: TRBD1
CDR3: CATRTGADSSYNSPLHF
DNA: TGTGCCACTAGGACAGGGGCCGATAGCTCCTATAATTCACCCCTCCACTTT

J: TRBJ2-3
V: TRBV9
size: -
D: -
CDR3: CASSPYFGLGGDTQYF
DNA: TGTGCCAGCAGCCCCTACTTTGGCCTAGGAGGAGATACGCAGTATTTT

J: TRBJ1-2
V: TRBV3-1/TRBV3-2
size: few
D: -
CDR3: CASSPTGLYGYTF
DNA: TGTGCCAGCAGCCCGACAGGACTCTATGGCTACACCTTC

J: TRBJ1-4
V: TRBV28
size: -
D: -
CDR3: CASSGQKVANEKLFF
DNA: TGTGCCAGCTCAGGGCAGAAGGTGGCTAATGAAAAACTGTTTTTT

J: TRBJ1-5
V: TRBV7-2
size: -
D: TRBD1
CDR3: CASSWGQPNSNQPQHF
DNA: TGTGCCAGCAGCTGGGGACAGCCGAATAGCAATCAGCCCCAGCATTTT

J: TRBJ2-7
V: TRBV5-4
size: -
D: -
CDR3: CASSLRGLYEQYF
DNA: TGTGCCAGCAGCTTACGAGGGTTGTACGAGCAGTACTTC

J: TRBJ2-4
V: TRBV2
size: -
D: -
CDR3: CASSDSSYIKNIQYF
DNA: TGTGCCAGCAGTGATTCGAGTTATATAAAAAACATTCAGTACTTC

J: TRBJ1-2
V: TRBV11-2
size: -
D: -
CDR3: CASSLKLADSYGYTF
DNA: TGTGCCAGCAGCTTGAAATTGGCAGACTCTTATGGCTACACCTTC

J: TRBJ2-1
V: TRBV11-2
size: -
D: -
CDR3: CASSLEPTSEQFF
DNA: TGTGCCAGCAGCTTAGAGCCGACATCCGAGCAGTTCTTC

J: TRBJ1-2
V: TRBV30
size: -
D: -
CDR3: CAWRVQGGPVYGYTF
DNA: TGTGCCTGGAGGGTACAGGGAGGCCCAGTCTATGGCTACACCTTC

J: TRBJ1-1
V: TRBV6-2/TRBV6-3
size: -
D: -
CDR3: CASSYSRGRLRDTEAFF
DNA: TGTGCCAGCAGTTACTCCAGGGGCCGGTTACGGGACACTGAAGCTTTCTTT

J: TRBJ2-2
V: TRBV28
size: -
D: -
CDR3: CASSSRPATGELFF
DNA: TGTGCCAGCAGTTCAAGACCCGCCACCGGGGAGCTGTTTTTT

J: TRBJ1-1
V: TRBV7-8
size: -
D: -
CDR3: CASSLVGGEAFF
DNA: TGTGCCAGCAGCTTAGTTGGGGGTGAAGCTTTCTTT

J: TRBJ2-5
V: TRBV7-9
size: -
D: -
CDR3: CASSLGLAVTGTQYF
DNA: TGTGCCAGCAGCTTAGGGCTTGCGGTAACCGGGACCCAGTACTTC

J: TRBJ1-1
V: TRBV3-1/TRBV3-2
size: once
D: TRBD1
CDR3: CASSLGTENTEAFF
DNA: TGTGCCAGCAGCCTCGGGACAGAGAACACTGAAGCTTTCTTT

J: TRBJ1-1
V: TRBV19
size: -
D: -
CDR3: CASSIDAFGVTEAFF
DNA: TGTGCCAGTAGTATAGACGCGTTCGGGGTCACTGAAGCTTTCTTT

J: TRBJ1-4
V: TRBV18
size: -
D: -
CDR3: CASSPESGTNEKLFF
DNA: TGTGCCAGCTCACCAGAGAGTGGAACTAATGAAAAACTGTTTTTT

J: TRBJ2-5
V: TRBV7-2
size: -
D: -
CDR3: CASSPGAARGQETQYF
DNA: TGTGCCAGCAGCCCCGGGGCGGCAAGGGGGCAAGAGACCCAGTACTTC